These 17 T cell receptor beta chains share one sample of origin, sequenced in a study of Ad26.COV2.S vaccination and SARS-CoV-2 variants. Noted treatment: 15 to 20 received Ad26.COV2.S at low or high dose, single or two shots; about 5 received placebo; per-sample allocation not given. Samples were taken on day 63 after the first vaccine or placebo injection. Profiling relied on immunoSEQ multiplex PCR, and the TCRdb table lists in-frame clones only, not all of them. The table lists approximately 450,000 clones, 75% to 95% of them singletons. The sample consisted of peripheral blood, taken in a trial of Ad26.COV2.S vaccine versus placebo. The receptors were sampled from a person between 18 and 65 years old who received the Ad26.COV2.S COVID-19 vaccine or a placebo.

The sample holds one count of this clone. The chain is built from TRBV13 and TRBJ2-1, with D maybe TRBD2 (5 bases). CDR3 length equals 14 residues. V was shortened by 0 bases and J by 4 bases, with 7 bases between the two germline ends. The germline gives CDR1 PRHDT, CDR2 FYEKMQ (reference sequence). The CDR3 loop reads CASSLGDYYNEQFF. CDR3 DNA: TGTGCCAGCAGCTTAGGCGACTATTACAATGAGCAGTTCTTC.

The rearrangement uses TRBV7-8 and TRBJ2-2, with a possible D match to TRBD1 (5 bases). There are 16 residues in the CDR3. Germline CDR1 SGHVS, CDR2 FQNEAQ. V lost 4 bases and J lost 4, with 16 bases in between. In DNA, the CDR3 is TGTGCCAGCAGCTCCCACGGAGACAGTCCCACCGGGGAGCTGTTTTTT. Amino acids: CASSSHGDSPTGELFF.

V gene TRBV5-4 combines with J gene TRBJ2-7; 12 bases map to TRBD2. V gave up 4 bases and J gave up 2 bases; unmatched junction bases: 1. Germline V gene sequence: CDR1 SGHNT, CDR2 YYREEE (reference sequence). The CDR3 contains 14 residues. The CDR3 DNA reads as TGTGCCAGCAGCCGGACTAGCGGGACCTACGAGCAGTACTTC. Translation gives CASSRTSGTYEQYF.

The chain joins TRBV7-2 to TRBJ2-1, with a tentative D call TRBD2 (6 bases). V gave up 5 bases and J gave up 6 bases, with 17 bases separating them. The CDR3 covers 15 residues. The germline V gene encodes CDR1 SGHTA and CDR2 FQGNSA. The CDR3 is CASSQRGQRVNEQFF. The CDR3 nucleotides read TGTGCCAGCAGCCAACGGGGCCAGCGGGTCAATGAGCAGTTCTTC. The full variable domain, completed using reference TRBV7-2 and TRBJ2-1, is GAGVSQSPSNKVTEKGKDVELRCDPISGHTALYWYRQSLGQGLEFLIYFQGNSAPDKSGLPSDRFSAERTGGSVSTLTIQRTQQEDSAVYLCASSQRGQRVNEQFFGPGTRLTVL.

V and J are TRBV7-9 and TRBJ2-7; D not certain. From germline, CDR1 is SEHNR and CDR2 FQNEAQ (reference sequence). Trimming stripped 3 bases from V and 5 bases from J, with 5 bases between. The CDR3 extends over 11 amino acids. CDR3 residues: CASSFRNEQYF. CDR3 in DNA: TGTGCCAGCAGCTTTAGGAACGAGCAGTACTTC.

The chain has TRBV6-6 and TRBJ2-3; 8 bases agree with TRBD1. The CDR3 spans 14 residues. V shed 7 bases and J 1 base; nucleotides not matched to a gene: 4. Per the germline V gene, CDR1 is MNHNY and CDR2 is SVGAGI (reference sequence). This chain's CDR3 is CASIGRGRTDTQYF. CDR3 bases: TGTGCCAGCATCGGCAGGGGGCGCACAGATACGCAGTATTTT.

CDR3 nucleotides: TGTGCCAGCAGCTTACAGGCTAGCACAGATACGCAGTATTTT. Translation gives CASSLQASTDTQYF. The chain has TRBV7-8 and TRBJ2-3; D remains ambiguous. Trimming took 2 bases from V and 0 from J, leaving 6 bases between them. CDR3 length: 14 amino acids. Germline lookup yields CDR1 SGHVS and CDR2 FQNEAQ.

This chain connects TRBV4-2 to TRBJ2-1; the match to TRBD2 covers 7 bases. V dropped 4 bases and J dropped 3; count of bases not matched to a gene: 9. Germline V gene sequence: CDR1 LGHNA, CDR2 YNFKEQ. This CDR3 region has 16 residues. The CDR3 spells CASSRATSPLYNEQFF. In DNA form, the CDR3 reads TGTGCCAGCAGCCGAGCGACTAGCCCCCTCTACAATGAGCAGTTCTTC.

The chain joins TRBV10-3 to TRBJ1-4; 10 bases align to TRBD1. The V segment lost 7 bases and the J segment 6 bases; nucleotides outside the gene matches: 5. CDR1 ENHRY and CDR2 SYGVKD come from the germline V gene. The CDR3 runs 14 residues. The chain's CDR3 is CAIKRDRGDEKLFF. The CDR3 DNA is TGTGCCATCAAAAGGGACAGGGGCGATGAAAAACTGTTTTTT.

The rearrangement links TRBV6-5 to TRBJ1-1; 9 bases align to TRBD1. The CDR3 loop spans 14 amino acids. Germline V gives CDR1 MNHEY, CDR2 SVGAGI. V shed 6 bases, J shed 11 bases, and the junction held 13 bases outside the gene matches. The CDR3 bases are TGTGCCAGCAGACGAGCGCCACAGGGGGCTACGGCTTTCTTT. Its protein product is CASRRAPQGATAFF.

V is TRBV3-1 (or the pseudogene TRBV3-2) and J is TRBJ1-5; TRBD1 is a possible D gene (5 bases). V was trimmed by 0 bases and J by 1 base, leaving 16 bases between them. The germline V gene encodes CDR1 LGHDT and CDR2 YNNKEL (reference sequence). The CDR3 covers 18 residues. The CDR3 loop reads CASSQESLAGSSNQPQHF. For the CDR3, the DNA is TGTGCCAGCAGCCAAGAAAGTCTGGCAGGGTCCAGCAATCAGCCCCAGCATTTT.

The rearrangement links TRBV10-3 to TRBJ2-3, with D uncertain. The V end was cut by 2 bases, the J end by 6 bases, with 12 bases between. The CDR3 has 14 residues. From germline, CDR1 is ENHRY and CDR2 SYGVKD. CDR3 region: CAISEATTWDTQYF. In nucleotides, the CDR3 is TGTGCCATCAGTGAGGCCACAACTTGGGATACGCAGTATTTT.

The rearrangement joins TRBV12-3 or TRBV12-4 to TRBJ1-2; D gene uncertain. Deletions cut 3 bases from V and 2 bases from J, with 7 bases between. This CDR3 contains 13 residues. CDR3 coding DNA: TGTGCCAGCAGTTTCGGCCCCAACTATGGCTACACCTTC. The encoded protein is CASSFGPNYGYTF.

This clone was picked up a small number of times. This sequence joins TRBV20-1 and TRBJ2-3; 11 nucleotides align to TRBD2. The length of the CDR3 is 14 residues. Germline values: CDR1 DFQATT, CDR2 SNEGSKA (reference sequence). Losses at the gene ends were 3 bases for V and 4 bases for J; bases not matched to a gene: 3. The CDR3 DNA sequence: TGCAGTGCTAGTAGCGGGAGGGCGTCAGATACGCAGTATTTT. Amino acid sequence: CSASSGRASDTQYF.

This chain links TRBV7-2 with TRBJ1-5; D might be TRBD1 (5 bases). The CDR3 sequence is 13 residues long. The germline V and J ends were trimmed by 4 bases and 6 bases, with 10 bases remaining between them. Germline V gives CDR1 SGHTA, CDR2 FQGNSA. The chain's CDR3 is CASSSGTRQPQHF. DNA for the CDR3: TGTGCCAGCAGCTCAGGGACGCGTCAGCCCCAGCATTTT. The whole variable domain, remainder taken from reference TRBV7-2 and TRBJ1-5, is GAGVSQSPSNKVTEKGKDVELRCDPISGHTALYWYRQSLGQGLEFLIYFQGNSAPDKSGLPSDRFSAERTGGSVSTLTIQRTQQEDSAVYLCASSSGTRQPQHFGDGTRLSIL.

This clone was seen only a few times. J is TRBJ2-7 and V is TRBV30; possible D gene TRBD1, 6 bases. The CDR3 runs to 11 residues. Trimming took off 5 bases at V and 3 bases at J, with 8 bases between the two ends. Germline CDR1 and CDR2: GTSNPN and SVGIG (reference sequence). In DNA, the CDR3 is TGTGCCTGGGCAGGGGACTACGAGCAGTACTTC. Amino acids: CAWAGDYEQYF.

The chain is built from TRBV28 and TRBJ1-1, with 10 bases fitting TRBD1. CDR3 length equals 16 residues. CDR1 is MDHEN, CDR2 SYDVKM, per germline. The V and J ends lost 4 bases and 6 bases, in that order; junction bases with no gene match: 11. The CDR3 region has the DNA TGTGCCAGCAGTTCGACAGGGGGCGTATTTCCAGCTGAAGCTTTCTTT. Translating it yields CASSSTGGVFPAEAFF.